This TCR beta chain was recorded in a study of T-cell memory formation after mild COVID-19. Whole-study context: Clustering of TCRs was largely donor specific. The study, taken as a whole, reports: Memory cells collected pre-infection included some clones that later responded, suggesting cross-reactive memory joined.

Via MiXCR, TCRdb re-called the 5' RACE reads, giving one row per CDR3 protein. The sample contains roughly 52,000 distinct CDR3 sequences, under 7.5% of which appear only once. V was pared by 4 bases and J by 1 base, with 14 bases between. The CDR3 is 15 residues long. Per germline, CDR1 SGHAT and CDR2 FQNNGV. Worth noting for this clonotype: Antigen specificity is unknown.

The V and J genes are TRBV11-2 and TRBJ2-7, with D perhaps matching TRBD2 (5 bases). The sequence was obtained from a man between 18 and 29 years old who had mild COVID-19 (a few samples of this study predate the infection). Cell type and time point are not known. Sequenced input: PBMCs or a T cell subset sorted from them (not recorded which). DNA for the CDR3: TGTGCCAGCAGCTCTACGAGGGCGCCATCCTACGAGCAGTACTTC. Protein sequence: CASSSTRAPSYEQYF.